The 28 T cell receptor beta chains in this list originate from one sample, sequenced in a study of T cells after yellow fever vaccination. TCRdb reanalysed the 5' RACE reads using MiXCR and keeps one entry per CDR3 protein. This table holds a few hundred thousand distinct CDR3 sequences, approximately 4% found once. The starting material was PBMCs, obtained 5 days after the yellow fever booster vaccination. These receptors all come from a man younger than 35 who received the YFV17D yellow fever vaccine.

The table lists this clonotype with many counts. The chain combines TRBV9 with TRBJ1-1; D gene uncertain. Germline values: CDR1 SGDLS, CDR2 YYNGEE. The V end was cut by 0 bases, the J end by 4 bases, with 13 bases between. CDR3 length: 15 residues. The CDR3 DNA is TGTGCCAGCAGCGTAGTTGGGGTGACGGCCACTGAAGCTTTCTTT. Translating it yields CASSVVGVTATEAFF.

This clonotype was detected many times. This chain links TRBV7-9 with TRBJ2-7, with a weak D call TRBD2 (7 bases). CDR3 size: 17 residues. The V and J ends lost 4 bases and 2 bases respectively, with 21 bases between them. The germline CDR1 and CDR2 sequences are SEHNR and FQNEAQ (reference sequence). CDR3 bases: TGTGCCAGCAGCTCCCGGGGCCGGGGGGCGACGCCCTACGAGCAGTACTTC. Amino acids: CASSSRGRGATPYEQYF. The full variable domain, its missing parts supplied by reference TRBV7-9 and TRBJ2-7, is DTGVSQNPRHKITKRGQNVTFRCDPISEHNRLYWYRQTLGQGPEFLTYFQNEAQLEKSRLLSDRFSAERPKGSFSTLEIQRTEQGDSAMYLCASSSRGRGATPYEQYFGPGTRLTVT.

The gene calls are TRBV7-2 and TRBJ2-3, with 10 nucleotides matching TRBD2. The junction had 6 bases not matched to a gene; V was cut back by 1 base and J by 8 bases. In germline, CDR1 is SGHTA, CDR2 FQGNSA. This CDR3 comprises 15 residues. CDR3 residues: CASSLELAGEGTQYF. As DNA, the CDR3 is TGTGCCAGCAGCTTAGAGCTAGCGGGGGAGGGTACGCAGTATTTT.

This clonotype has ten or more counts. The rearrangement joins TRBV7-9 to TRBJ2-1; D is uncertain. Per germline, CDR1 SEHNR and CDR2 FQNEAQ (reference sequence). V was clipped by 5 bases and J by 10 bases, with 18 bases between them. This CDR3 has 14 amino acids. The CDR3 region is CASSPLFRTPEQFF. DNA of the CDR3: TGTGCCAGCAGCCCCCTATTCCGAACCCCGGAGCAGTTCTTC.

This clonotype was found many times. V and J are TRBV5-1 and TRBJ2-7; 7 bases match TRBD1. V shed 0 bases and J 3 bases; nucleotides not matched to a gene: 0. The CDR3 is 13 residues long. The germline V gene has CDR1 SGHRS and CDR2 YFSETQ. The CDR3: CASSLGTGYEQYV. In nucleotides, the CDR3 is TGCGCCAGCAGCTTGGGGACAGGCTACGAGCAGTACGTC.

V is TRBV7-9 and J is TRBJ2-7; D is unresolved. This CDR3 comprises 12 residues. Germline V lookup: CDR1 SEHNR, CDR2 FQNEAQ (reference sequence). The ends were cut back, 2 bases at V and 8 bases at J, with 10 bases in the middle. CDR3 DNA sequence: TGTGCCAGCAGCTTATCTCCTGACAAGCAGTACGTC. This codes for CASSLSPDKQYV.

This clonotype was observed a handful of times. The gene calls are TRBV20-1 and TRBJ2-7; possible D gene TRBD1, 5 bases. Germline loops: CDR1 DFQATT, CDR2 SNEGSKA (reference sequence). CDR3 length: 13 residues. V was shortened by 5 bases and J by 7 bases, with 18 bases between the two germline ends. CDR3 sequence: CSASLGVLREQYF. DNA of the CDR3: TGCAGTGCTTCCCTAGGGGTCCTTAGAGAGCAGTACTTC.

This clonotype was counted between two and nine times. The chain uses TRBV6-6 and TRBJ1-1, with 7 positions matching TRBD1. The CDR3 sequence is 14 residues long. Losses at the gene ends were 2 bases for V and 6 bases for J; bases not matched to a gene: 6. Germline-derived CDR1 and CDR2 are MNHNY and SVGAGI (reference sequence). The CDR3 DNA is TGTGCCAGCAGTTACCGCGGACAGGAGGCTGAAGCTTTCTTT. Protein sequence: CASSYRGQEAEAFF.

This clonotype was recorded many times. The chain recombines TRBV11-2 with TRBJ2-3; D perhaps matches TRBD1 (6 bases). CDR3 length: 13 residues. Germline assignment: CDR1 SGHAT and CDR2 FQNNGV. V lost 1 base and J 6 bases, leaving 8 bases between the germline ends. The CDR3 DNA reads as TGTGCCAGCAGCTTAGCAGGGGAGGATACGCAGTATTTT. Its translation is CASSLAGEDTQYF.

There are a few counts of this clonotype. The chain couples TRBV7-6 to TRBJ2-6, with 7 bases aligning to TRBD1. Germline-derived CDR1 and CDR2 are SGHVS and FNYEAQ. J gave up 0 bases and V 5 bases, and 7 bases lay outside the gene matches. The CDR3 has 17 residues. The CDR3 sequence is CASSAPGQSSGANVLTF. Written as DNA, the CDR3 is TGTGCCAGCAGCGCTCCGGGACAGTCCTCTGGGGCCAACGTCCTGACTTTC.

The chain is built from TRBV18 and TRBJ2-3; 8 bases are a match to TRBD1. CDR3 length equals 14 residues. The germline gives CDR1 KGHSH, CDR2 LQKENI. Trimming removed 3 bases from V and 4 bases from J; junction bases left unmatched: 3. Written as DNA, the CDR3 is TGTGCCAGCTCACCTGCAGGGGGCGCAGATACGCAGTATTTT. This sequence encodes CASSPAGGADTQYF.

This clonotype has at least ten counts. V gene TRBV6-5 combines with J gene TRBJ2-7; 10 bases line up with TRBD1. V dropped 0 bases and J dropped 10; count of bases not matched to a gene: 3. Germline V gene lookup returns CDR1 MNHEY and CDR2 SVGAGI. The CDR3 has 13 residues. The CDR3 here is CASSYSGTGVQYV. CDR3 bases: TGTGCCAGCAGTTACTCGGGGACAGGGGTACAGTACGTC.

This clonotype was counted between two and nine times. The gene calls are TRBV20-1 and TRBJ2-2; TRBD2 matches 9 bases. The CDR3 is made up of 17 amino acids. After removal of 0 bases from V and 6 bases from J, the junction contained 11 bases not matched to a gene. Germline CDR1 reads DFQATT; CDR2 reads SNEGSKA (reference sequence). The CDR3 is CSARDFQLAGSSGELFF. The CDR3 nucleotides are TGCAGTGCTAGAGATTTCCAGCTAGCGGGGAGTTCCGGGGAGCTGTTTTTT.

The chain couples TRBV7-2 to TRBJ1-1; TRBD1 might be the D (6 bases). The CDR3 covers 15 residues. The germline V gene encodes CDR1 SGHTA and CDR2 FQGNSA. The V gene lost 1 base and the J gene lost 3 bases, with 12 bases spanning the gap. CDR3 region: CASSLVYRADTEAFF. The CDR3, as DNA: TGTGCCAGCAGCTTAGTCTACAGGGCTGACACTGAAGCTTTCTTT.

As concerns this clonotype: The limits of the CDR3 on the DNA are not certain, so only TCRdb's listed CDR3 is given. V and J are TRBV20-1 and TRBJ2-5; the D call TRBD1 from the table was never checked on the DNA. Germline V gives CDR1 DFQATT, CDR2 SNEGSKA (reference sequence). Inclusive of both ends, the CDR3 amounts to 13 amino acids. This CDR3 reads CSAWTFGAETQYF.

This clonotype was seen many times. The genes are TRBV4-1 and TRBJ1-2; D is unclear. CDR1 and CDR2 from the germline V gene are MGHRA and YSYEKL. This CDR3 is built from 15 residues. Trimming pared 0 bases from V and 7 bases from J, leaving 15 bases between. CDR3 in DNA: TGCGCCAGCAGCCAAGAGTCCGGCCAGACCCTTGGCTACACCTTC. This translates into CASSQESGQTLGYTF.

V usage is TRBV10-3 and J usage is TRBJ1-1; a possible D gene is TRBD1 (5 bases). Deletions cut 4 bases from V and 2 bases from J, with 11 bases between. This CDR3 region has 14 residues. Germline V gene lookup returns CDR1 ENHRY and CDR2 SYGVKD. CDR3 protein: CAISVQQGNTEAFF. CDR3 in DNA: TGTGCCATCAGTGTGCAGCAGGGAAACACTGAAGCTTTCTTT.

CDR3 DNA: TGCGCCAGCAGCCCCGGTCATCGGGACGGGGGGTACGAGCAGTACTTC. Amino acids: CASSPGHRDGGYEQYF. This chain uses TRBV5-1 with TRBJ2-7; 7 bases fit TRBD2. CDR3 length equals 16 residues. The germline gives CDR1 SGHRS, CDR2 YFSETQ. The V segment lost 4 bases and the J segment 4 bases; nucleotides outside the gene matches: 14.

This clonotype was observed at least ten times. This chain links TRBV2 with TRBJ2-4; D remains unclear. The germline gives CDR1 SNHLY, CDR2 FYNNEI. V lost 3 bases and J 1 base, leaving 7 bases between the germline ends. The CDR3 length is 14 residues. The CDR3 nucleotides read TGTGCCAGCAGTGATCGTTGGGCCAAAAACATTCAGTACTTC. Its translation is CASSDRWAKNIQYF.

This clonotype was seen at least ten times. This sequence joins TRBV5-1 and TRBJ2-5; D assignment may be TRBD1 or TRBD2 (5 bases each). Germline CDR1 SGHRS, CDR2 YFSETQ. The germline V and J ends were trimmed by 1 base and 4 bases, with 17 bases remaining between them. The CDR3 is made up of 16 amino acids. The CDR3 DNA is TGCGCCAGCAGCTTGTTGGGACCCTCAGGTCGAGAGACCCAGTACTTC. This gives the protein CASSLLGPSGRETQYF. Supplemented by reference TRBV5-1 and TRBJ2-5, the full variable domain reads KAGVTQTPRYLIKTRGQQVTLSCSPISGHRSVSWYQQTPGQGLQFLFEYFSETQRNKGNFPGRFSGRQFSNSRSEMNVSTLELGDSALYLCASSLLGPSGRETQYFGPGTRLLVL.

This clonotype was observed many times. This chain links TRBV29-1 with TRBJ1-2; D is unresolved. The CDR3 extends over 13 amino acids. Germline V CDR1 and CDR2: SQVTM, ANQGSEA. Trimming took off 4 bases at V and 9 bases at J, with 18 bases between the two ends. The CDR3 DNA reads TGCAGCGTTGCCGCCCCGCTAATTAGCAGCTACACCTTC. It yields the protein CSVAAPLISSYTF. Full variable domain (rest looked up from reference TRBV29-1 and TRBJ1-2): SAVISQKPSRDICQRGTSLTIQCQVDSQVTMMFWYRQQPGQSLTLIATANQGSEATYESGFVIDKFPISRPNLTFSTLTVSNMSPEDSSIYLCSVAAPLISSYTFGSGTRLTVV.

This clonotype was detected only a few times. The V gene is TRBV6-5, the J gene TRBJ2-7; 8 bases map to TRBD1. CDR3 length: 13 residues. V was pared by 6 bases and J by 3 bases, with 4 bases of the junction left unmatched. From germline, CDR1 is MNHEY and CDR2 SVGAGI. The CDR3 sequence is CASRQGQVYEQYF. The CDR3 region has the DNA TGTGCCAGCAGGCAGGGACAGGTCTACGAGCAGTACTTC.

This clonotype has a handful of counts. The V call is TRBV7-6, the J call TRBJ1-4, with TRBD1 identical over 8 bases. With V trimmed by 2 bases and J by 8 bases, 13 bases remained unmatched. The CDR3 is made up of 17 amino acids. CDR1 and CDR2 from the germline V gene are SGHVS and FNYEAQ. The CDR3 region has the DNA TGTGCCAGCAGCTTATCCACAGGGGGAACGTCAGGAGAAAAACTGTTTTTT. This encodes CASSLSTGGTSGEKLFF. Complete variable domain (other parts from reference TRBV7-6 and TRBJ1-4): GAGVSQSPRYKVTKRGQDVALRCDPISGHVSLYWYRQALGQGPEFLTYFNYEAQQDKSGLPNDRFSAERPEGSISTLTIQRTEQRDSAMYRCASSLSTGGTSGEKLFFGSGTQLSVL.

This clonotype occurred a few times. This chain connects TRBV18 to TRBJ2-2, with a tentative D call TRBD2 (5 bases). There are 16 residues in the CDR3. CDR1 and CDR2 (germline): KGHSH, LQKENI. V lost 6 bases, J lost 4 bases, and 18 bases lay in between. CDR3 bases: TGTGCCAGCTCCCCCCAGAGCGAGCGGTTCACCGGGGAGCTGTTTTTT. This translates into CASSPQSERFTGELFF.

This clonotype was counted many times. This chain uses TRBV5-1 with TRBJ2-2, with 8 bases matching TRBD1. In germline, CDR1 is SGHRS, CDR2 YFSETQ. CDR3 length equals 17 residues. J was trimmed by 1 base and V by 4 bases; bases with no gene match: 9. In DNA form, the CDR3 reads TGCGCCAGCAGCGACACCCGTGGACAGGGGAACACCGGGGAGCTGTTTTTT. It specifies CASSDTRGQGNTGELFF.

This clonotype came up many times. The CDR3 loop is CSAADVGQYF. The CDR3, as DNA: TGCAGTGCGGCGGACGTCGGACAGTACTTC. V and J are TRBV20-1 and TRBJ2-7, with D unresolved. The CDR3 length is 10 residues. Germline assignment: CDR1 DFQATT and CDR2 SNEGSKA (reference sequence). The V end was cut by 6 bases, the J end by 10 bases, with 13 bases between.

This clonotype has more than one count but fewer than ten. This rearrangement joins TRBV28 to TRBJ2-1; D is unresolved. Germline CDR1 is MDHEN and CDR2 is SYDVKM. Between the trimmed V and J ends, which lost 7 bases and 7 bases, there was a span of 14 bases. The length of the CDR3 is 13 residues. The CDR3 spells CASTPGRENEQFF. In DNA form, the CDR3 reads TGTGCCAGCACCCCCGGGCGAGAAAATGAGCAGTTCTTC. Full variable domain (rest looked up from reference TRBV28 and TRBJ2-1): DVKVTQSSRYLVKRTGEKVFLECVQDMDHENMFWYRQDPGLGLRLIYFSYDVKMKEKGDIPEGYSVSREKKERFSLILESASTNQTSMYLCASTPGRENEQFFGPGTRLTVL.

This clonotype appeared many times. This chain uses TRBV24-1 with TRBJ2-1; D is unresolved. Germline values: CDR1 KGHDR, CDR2 SFDVKD. This CDR3 has 12 residues. Trimming pared 3 bases from V and 10 bases from J, leaving 9 bases between. The CDR3 DNA follows: TGTGCCACCAGTGATGCCTTTGGGGAGCAGTTCTTC. Translated: CATSDAFGEQFF.